The 14 T cell receptor beta chains below come from one sample, sequenced in a study of blood T cells in healthy people across ages. It was with a sample-barcoded 5' primer and a J-beta primer mix that a second PCR of roughly 6 to 12 cycles was run. TCRdb reanalysed the 5' RACE reads using MiXCR and keeps one entry per CDR3 protein. The repertoire holds roughly 800,000 distinct CDR3 sequences, 58% seen once, with 22% in the top ten. The sample consisted of blood. These receptors originate from a man aged 25-40 years in good health.

This clonotype was seen a few times. The gene calls are TRBV29-1 and TRBJ2-7; D remains ambiguous. The V and J ends lost 4 bases and 0 bases respectively, with 10 bases between them. The CDR3 runs to 13 residues. The germline V gene has CDR1 SQVTM and CDR2 ANQGSEA. CDR3 DNA: TGCAGCGTTGTTATGTTTGGCTCCTACGAGCAGTACTTC. Translation: CSVVMFGSYEQYF.

V usage is TRBV20-1 and J usage is TRBJ2-1; D gene ambiguous. Germline V gene sequence: CDR1 DFQATT, CDR2 SNEGSKA (reference sequence). The CDR3 length is 15 residues. Deletions cut 6 bases from V and 0 bases from J, with 15 bases between. The CDR3 sequence: CSATEWGSSYNEQFF. The CDR3 DNA reads TGCAGTGCCACAGAGTGGGGAAGCTCCTACAATGAGCAGTTCTTC.

The gene calls are TRBV20-1 and TRBJ2-4; TRBD2 aligns across 7 bases. Germline-derived CDR1 and CDR2 are DFQATT and SNEGSKA (reference sequence). The CDR3 loop spans 13 amino acids. The V segment lost 6 bases and the J segment 7 bases; nucleotides outside the gene matches: 9. The chain's CDR3 is CSALAGVLNIQYF. DNA of the CDR3: TGCAGTGCCCTTGCGGGGGTATTGAACATTCAGTACTTC.

V is TRBV4-2 and J is TRBJ2-7; D not resolved. CDR1 is LGHNA and CDR2 is YNFKEQ in the germline V gene. The CDR3 extends over 14 amino acids. V was pared by 7 bases and J by 7 bases, with 20 bases between. CDR3 protein: CASTLGLGPREQYF. The CDR3 DNA reads as TGTGCCAGCACCCTCGGGCTAGGTCCGCGTGAGCAGTACTTC.

The chain is built from TRBV7-2 and TRBJ2-4, with no clear D. Germline CDR1 is SGHTA and CDR2 is FQGNSA. Trimming removed 4 bases from V and 0 bases from J, with 7 bases in between. The CDR3 extends over 14 amino acids. The CDR3 reads CASSYQVAKNIQYF. CDR3 in DNA: TGTGCCAGCAGCTATCAAGTAGCCAAAAACATTCAGTACTTC.

This clonotype was seen only a few times. The rearrangement links TRBV7-9 to TRBJ2-5; D gene unclear. Trimming removed 2 bases at V and 5 bases at J, with 12 bases between. The CDR3 runs 14 residues. Germline V gene lookup returns CDR1 SEHNR and CDR2 FQNEAQ (reference sequence). The CDR3 loop reads CASSLSSLEETQYF. In DNA form, the CDR3 reads TGTGCCAGCAGCTTAAGTTCCCTGGAGGAGACCCAGTACTTC.

This chain connects TRBV7-2 to TRBJ1-5; TRBD1 aligns across 7 bases. The V segment lost 5 bases and the J segment 3 bases; nucleotides outside the gene matches: 7. This CDR3 comprises 15 residues. Germline V gene lookup returns CDR1 SGHTA and CDR2 FQGNSA. The CDR3 nucleotides are TGTGCCAGCAGCCTCCGGACAGGAATCAATCAGCCCCAGCATTTT. Translation gives CASSLRTGINQPQHF.

This clonotype was detected only a few times. The chain uses TRBV29-1 and TRBJ2-5; TRBD1 is a possible D gene (6 bases). This CDR3 has 13 residues. CDR1 SQVTM and CDR2 ANQGSEA come from the germline V gene. V was clipped by 7 bases and J by 4 bases, with 16 bases between them. Written as DNA, the CDR3 is TGCAGCGGCGCAGGGGCTGGGGGAGAGACCCAGTACTTC. Residues: CSGAGAGGETQYF.

The V gene is TRBV10-3, the J gene TRBJ1-2; tentative D call: TRBD1 (5 bases). Per the germline V gene, CDR1 is ENHRY and CDR2 is SYGVKD. There are 11 residues in the CDR3. V was clipped by 6 bases and J by 8 bases, with 10 bases between them. Here the CDR3 DNA reads TGTGCCATCAGCGGGGGTGAAGGCTACACCTTC. Residues: CAISGGEGYTF.

This clonotype was detected only once. V gene TRBV20-1 combines with J gene TRBJ2-7; TRBD2 is a possible D gene (6 bases). Per germline, CDR1 DFQATT and CDR2 SNEGSKA (reference sequence). The CDR3 sequence is 15 residues long. V dropped 2 bases and J dropped 5 bases, with 19 bases sitting between them. The CDR3 spells CSARPHGSAPNEQYF. CDR3 bases: TGCAGTGCTAGACCACACGGGAGTGCTCCTAACGAGCAGTACTTC.

The chain joins TRBV7-2 to TRBJ2-7; 8 bases are a match to TRBD1. Germline CDR1 is SGHTA and CDR2 is FQGNSA. Trimming cost V 3 bases and J 2 bases; bases outside gene matches: 3. The CDR3 is 14 amino acids. The CDR3 nucleotides are TGTGCCAGCAGCTTCTCGACAGGGGCCTACGAGCAGTACTTC. Amino acids: CASSFSTGAYEQYF.

Only a few counts were recorded for this clonotype. V is TRBV5-1 and J is TRBJ2-7, with D possibly matching TRBD2 (6 bases). CDR3 length: 15 residues. Trimming cost V 4 bases and J 0 bases, with 14 bases left between them. In germline, CDR1 is SGHRS, CDR2 YFSETQ. DNA for the CDR3: TGCGCCAGCAGCAACAGCGGGCCTCCCTCCTACGAGCAGTACTTC. Translated, it gives CASSNSGPPSYEQYF.

The rearrangement uses TRBV12-3 or TRBV12-4 and TRBJ1-6; D is unclear. Trimming pared 0 bases from V and 12 bases from J, leaving 6 bases between. The CDR3 consists of 12 residues. Here the CDR3 DNA reads TGTGCCAGCAGTTTAGCGCGTCTACCCCTCCACTTT. It is translated as CASSLARLPLHF.

J is TRBJ1-2 and V is TRBV29-1; D remains ambiguous. The CDR3 extends over 16 amino acids. V lost 0 bases and J lost 0, with 14 bases in between. Germline loops: CDR1 SQVTM, CDR2 ANQGSEA. The CDR3 coding sequence is TGCAGCGTTGAAGATGGGTATCTGAAGCCTAACTATGGCTACACCTTC. Its translation is CSVEDGYLKPNYGYTF.